A single sample gave rise to the 5 T cell receptor beta chains below, sequenced in a study of control samples from healthy donors and cancer patients. Clones were sequenced by immunoSEQ multiplex PCR, and TCRdb holds only the in-frame ones, with some missing. Among about 98,000 clones, approximately 81% were seen once, and the ten largest hold more than 9%. The source material was blood. The receptors derive from a woman aged 25 to 39 in good health.

The chain uses TRBV30 and TRBJ1-5; no definite D call. This CDR3 spans 14 amino acids. The V and J ends lost 1 base and 2 bases respectively, with 9 bases between them. CDR1 is GTSNPN and CDR2 is SVGIG in the germline V gene (reference sequence). The CDR3 reads CAWSGAFGNQPQHF. CDR3 coding DNA: TGTGCCTGGAGTGGGGCGTTTGGCAATCAGCCCCAGCATTTT.

This chain uses TRBV10-3 with TRBJ1-1; D is perhaps TRBD1 (6 bases). Germline lookup yields CDR1 ENHRY and CDR2 SYGVKD. CDR3 length: 15 residues. Trimming stripped 0 bases from V and 4 bases from J, with 12 bases between. The CDR3 loop is CAISESRGAGTEAFF. Here the CDR3 DNA reads TGTGCCATCAGTGAGTCGAGGGGGGCTGGCACTGAAGCTTTCTTT.

V gene TRBV10-3 combines with J gene TRBJ2-7; 9 positions match TRBD1. V lost 6 bases, J lost 4 bases, and 4 bases stayed unmatched. Germline values: CDR1 ENHRY, CDR2 SYGVKD. There are 13 residues in the CDR3. The CDR3 protein is CAIRGQGIYEQYF. Here the CDR3 DNA reads TGTGCCATCAGGGGACAGGGAATTTACGAGCAGTACTTC.

The chain recombines TRBV6-2 or TRBV6-3 with TRBJ2-7, with D uncertain. Trimming stripped 0 bases from V and 3 bases from J, with 9 bases between. The length of the CDR3 is 14 residues. Germline lookup yields CDR1 MNHEY and CDR2 SVGEGT. This CDR3 is CASSYSRTIYEQYF. Written as DNA, the CDR3 is TGTGCCAGCAGTTACTCCCGGACCATCTACGAGCAGTACTTC.

The chain is built from TRBV15 and TRBJ1-2; D may be TRBD1 (5 bases). This CDR3 comprises 13 residues. Germline CDR1 and CDR2: LNHNV and YYDKDF (reference sequence). The ends were cut back, 5 bases at V and 0 bases at J, with 7 bases in the middle. The CDR3 DNA is TGTGCCACCAGCGACAGATCTAACTATGGCTACACCTTC. Protein sequence: CATSDRSNYGYTF.